This TCR beta chain was captured in a study of regulatory T cells in long-lasting Graves disease. Sample time point: persistent/refractory GD, antithyroid drugs over 5 years with positive TRAb. PBMC-extracted RNA yielded the TCR library. V lost 5 bases and J lost 2, with 7 bases in between. The V gene's germline CDR1 is DFQATT and CDR2 SNEGSKA (reference sequence). The CDR3 totals 11 residues. This clonotype was recorded many times. According to the study, TCR beta libraries were built with iRepertoire HTBI primers and CDR3-region Arm-PCR. Original analysis: Sample data revealed approximately 60 TRBV and 14 TRBJ segments. TCRdb reanalysed the multiplex PCR reads using MiXCR and keeps one entry per CDR3 protein. The V and J calls were not made by the authors but by TCRdb's processing. This sample has 300,000 to 500,000 distinct CDR3 sequences, with around 21% found just once.

This sequence was found in a female donor with Graves disease. Here the sequenced sample was peripheral blood mononuclear cells (PBMCs), taken when the disease was refractory, from a patient treated with antithyroid drugs. The chain employs TRBV20-1 and TRBJ2-7; D perhaps matches TRBD2 (5 bases). CDR3 protein: CSAPGAYEQYF. CDR3 in DNA: TGCAGTGCTCCCGGGGCCTACGAGCAGTACTTC.